This TCR beta chain emerged from a study of cytomegalovirus exposure and HLA in healthy donors. V shed 1 base and J shed 8 bases, with 14 bases lying between them. This CDR3 contains 15 residues. Germline lookup yields CDR1 SGHVS and CDR2 FNYEAQ. As concerns this clone: What it recognizes is unknown.

Study results and caveats: Overall, under 200 TCR beta chains were annotated as cytomegalovirus-associated. In a later analysis, first-cohort TCR clusters were found to tend to co-occur in the 120 or so validation repertoires. Both high specificity and high sensitivity reportedly marked the classifier's diagnosis of cytomegalovirus status.

Assay: immunoSEQ multiplex PCR; the TCRdb copy retains only in-frame clones and omits some. Of roughly 43,000 clones listed, 93% are singletons. The donors were members of the roughly 120-subject validation cohort (separate from the approximately 670-subject first cohort). The gene calls are TRBV7-6 and TRBJ1-4; maybe TRBD1 (6 bases). The TCR was taken from a woman in her late teens or twenties in good health and CMV-seronegative. Sequenced: PBMCs. The CDR3 is CASSLGGGRREKLFF. In DNA form, the CDR3 reads TGTGCCAGCAGCTTAGGCGGGGGCCGGCGGGAAAAACTGTTTTTT.